The rows below give T cell receptor beta chains drawn from one sample of a study of shared clonotypes between healthy human individuals. The method was immunoSEQ multiplex PCR; TCRdb's version includes in-frame clones alone and lacks a portion of them. Of under 600,000 clones listed, 75% to 80% are singletons. Sequenced material: PBMCs. The receptors were gathered from a middle-aged woman in good health. Some clones in this sample may be carry-over from other donors' samples. Each CDR3 is given with its conserved first and last residue. A D gene is named only where the DNA matches it firmly. Only part of the rows carry a size: once, few, many, or a class if the clone is expanded.

D gene,clone size,V gene,J gene,CDR3 length,CDR3 protein,CDR3 DNA
.,.,TRBV29-1,TRBJ1-1,12,CSVEFSRTEAFF,TGCAGCGTTGAGTTTTCACGTACTGAAGCTTTCTTT
.,.,TRBV28,TRBJ1-1,19,CASSLGGWRAEGPNTEAFF,TGTGCCAGCAGTTTAGGGGGCTGGCGGGCAGAGGGACCGAACACTGAAGCTTTCTTT
TRBD2,.,TRBV5-1,TRBJ2-1,17,CASSLAASGIFYNEQFF,TGCGCCAGCAGCTTGGCGGCTAGCGGGATATTCTACAATGAGCAGTTCTTC
TRBD2,.,TRBV7-6,TRBJ2-7,16,CASSLESREGPHEQYF,TGTGCCAGCAGCTTAGAGTCGCGGGAGGGCCCCCACGAGCAGTACTTC
TRBD2,once,TRBV7-9,TRBJ2-7,16,CASRGPLAGGAHEQYF,TGTGCCAGCAGGGGACCTTTAGCGGGAGGAGCCCACGAGCAGTACTTC
.,few,TRBV29-1,TRBJ2-3,14,CSGVTGTYTDTQYF,TGCAGCGGCGTGACGGGGACCTACACAGATACGCAGTATTTT
.,.,TRBV6-1,TRBJ2-7,14,CASSGPSFGYEQYF,TGTGCCAGCTCTGGCCCATCGTTCGGGTACGAGCAGTACTTC
TRBD1,.,TRBV6-1,TRBJ2-1,14,CASSDHRGRNEQFF,TGTGCCAGCAGTGACCACAGGGGGCGGAATGAGCAGTTCTTC
.,once,TRBV5-1,TRBJ2-5,13,CASSLGVQETQYF,TGCGCCAGCAGCTTGGGGGTTCAAGAGACCCAGTACTTC
TRBD1,.,TRBV30,TRBJ1-2,13,CAWRGTGYYGYTF,TGTGCCTGGAGAGGGACAGGGTACTATGGCTACACCTTC
TRBD1,.,TRBV18,TRBJ2-2,18,CASLPTMRTGTFSGELFF,TGTGCCAGCTTACCGACAATGAGGACAGGTACCTTCTCCGGGGAGCTGTTTTTT
.,.,TRBV7-8,TRBJ2-1,16,CASSLYRTTGLYEQFF,TGTGCCAGCAGCTTATATAGGACCACCGGTCTCTATGAGCAGTTCTTC
.,.,TRBV5-1,TRBJ1-3,16,CASSLARASSGNTIYF,TGCGCCAGCAGCTTGGCCAGGGCGAGCTCTGGAAACACCATATATTTT
TRBD1,once,TRBV5-1,TRBJ2-1,14,CASSLGTAGGEQFF,TGCGCCAGCAGCTTAGGGACAGCAGGTGGTGAGCAGTTCTTC
.,.,TRBV11-2,TRBJ2-1,15,CASSLWGREGDEQFF,TGTGCCAGCAGCTTATGGGGGCGGGAAGGGGATGAGCAGTTCTTC
TRBD2,.,TRBV5-6,TRBJ2-5,15,CASSPVAGGQETQYF,TGTGCCAGCAGCCCCGTGGCGGGAGGGCAAGAGACCCAGTACTTC
.,few,TRBV28,TRBJ1-1,15,CASREDKGWGTEAFF,TGTGCCAGCAGGGAGGACAAAGGTTGGGGGACTGAAGCTTTCTTT
.,.,TRBV14,TRBJ2-3,13,CASNLWGSDTQYF,TGTGCCAGCAACCTTTGGGGGTCAGATACGCAGTATTTT
TRBD1,.,TRBV19,TRBJ2-2,14,CASSDRGDTGELFF,TGTGCCAGTAGCGACAGGGGGGACACCGGGGAGCTGTTTTTT
TRBD2,few,TRBV6-1,TRBJ2-1,17,CASSEARGGRVRNEQFF,TGTGCCAGCAGTGAAGCGCGTGGCGGGAGGGTGAGGAATGAGCAGTTCTTC
.,.,TRBV7-9,TRBJ2-3,13,CASSLGGTDTQYF,TGTGCCAGCAGCTTGGGGGGCACAGATACGCAGTATTTT
TRBD1,.,TRBV4-2,TRBJ1-1,14,CASRFQGGNTEAFF,TGTGCCAGCAGATTCCAGGGGGGGAACACTGAAGCTTTCTTT
TRBD2,.,TRBV19,TRBJ2-7,19,CASRPNAGTSGRAGYEQYF,TGTGCCAGTAGACCGAACGCCGGGACTAGCGGGAGGGCGGGGTACGAGCAGTACTTC
.,.,TRBV5-1,TRBJ2-1,14,CASSLALASAEQFF,TGCGCCAGCAGCTTGGCCTTGGCTAGCGCTGAGCAGTTCTTC
.,once,TRBV5-4,TRBJ2-2,12,CASYKETGELFF,TGTGCCAGCTACAAAGAGACCGGGGAGCTGTTTTTT
TRBD1,.,TRBV7-8,TRBJ2-7,15,CASSLGLGTGNEQYF,TGTGCCAGCAGCTTAGGTCTCGGGACAGGGAACGAGCAGTACTTC
.,.,TRBV7-9,TRBJ2-7,12,CASSRSGNEQYF,TGTGCCAGCAGCCGTTCAGGAAACGAGCAGTACTTC
TRBD2,.,TRBV5-5,TRBJ2-3,15,CASSRTTSGTDTQYF,TGTGCCAGCAGCCGGACGACTAGCGGCACAGATACGCAGTATTTT
TRBD1,.,TRBV5-1,TRBJ2-4,15,CASSPLQTGGNIQYF,TGCGCCAGCAGCCCGCTACAAACAGGGGGGAACATTCAGTACTTC
.,.,TRBV7-2,TRBJ2-7,13,CASSFGRGNEQYF,TGTGCCAGCAGCTTCGGCAGGGGCAACGAGCAGTACTTC
.,.,TRBV6-1,TRBJ2-7,14,CASSPPQGAYEQYF,TGTGCCAGCAGCCCTCCGCAGGGCGCCTACGAGCAGTACTTC
.,.,TRBV7-7,TRBJ2-2,13,CASSFSIPGELFF,TGTGCTAGCAGCTTTAGCATACCCGGGGAGCTGTTTTTT
TRBD2,.,TRBV9,TRBJ2-7,15,CASSLSWTSGSEQYF,TGTGCCAGCAGCCTTTCTTGGACTAGCGGCTCGGAGCAGTACTTC
.,.,TRBV5-1,TRBJ2-1,13,CASSLGQYNEQFF,TGCGCCAGCAGCTTGGGACAGTACAATGAGCAGTTCTTC